This TCR beta chain was sequenced for a study of T cells in Graves' hyperthyroidism and ophthalmopathy. General study findings and limits: From stable hyperthyroidism, ophthalmopathy was set apart by a 13 V-J model. Blood also held most thyroid clonotypes expanded beyond 0.001.

A Clinical Activity Score of at least 3, a NOSPECS grade of at least 4 and a duration under 3 months were recorded in the ophthalmopathy patients. RNA transcripts served as the template for amplifying TCR beta CDR3 regions. A set of HTBI primers served as the primers for a first-round RT-PCR of the TCR CDR3. TCRdb processed the multiplex PCR reads anew with MiXCR; each CDR3 protein has one entry. Altogether 550,000 to 700,000 distinct CDR3 sequences are present, around 15% being singletons, with the ten largest covering roughly 4.5%. Germline V CDR1 and CDR2: DFQATT, SNEGSKA (reference sequence). CDR3 length equals 13 residues. Between the trimmed V and J ends, which lost 4 bases and 4 bases, there was a span of 11 bases. As to this clonotype: Its target is unknown.

The clonotype comes from a woman in her thirties or forties with Graves' ophthalmopathy. Sequencing was done on a sample of blood. This chain links TRBV20-1 with TRBJ1-5; D perhaps matches TRBD1 (5 bases). CDR3 DNA sequence: TGCAGTGCTACCCGGGACGCTAATCAGCCCCAGCATTTT. It codes for CSATRDANQPQHF.